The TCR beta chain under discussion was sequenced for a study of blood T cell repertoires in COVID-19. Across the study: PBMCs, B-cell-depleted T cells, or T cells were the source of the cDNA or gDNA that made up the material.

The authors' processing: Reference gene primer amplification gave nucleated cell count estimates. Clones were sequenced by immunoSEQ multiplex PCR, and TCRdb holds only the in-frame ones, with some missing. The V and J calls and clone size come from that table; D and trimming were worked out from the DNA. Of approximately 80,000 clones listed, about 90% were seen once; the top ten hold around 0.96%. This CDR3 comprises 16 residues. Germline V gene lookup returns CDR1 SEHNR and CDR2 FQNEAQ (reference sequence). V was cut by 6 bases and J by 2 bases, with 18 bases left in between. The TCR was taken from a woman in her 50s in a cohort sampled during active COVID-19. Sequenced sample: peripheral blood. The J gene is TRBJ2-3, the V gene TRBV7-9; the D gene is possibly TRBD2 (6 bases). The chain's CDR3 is CASSQPGRTNTDTQYF. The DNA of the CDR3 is TGTGCCAGCAGTCAACCTGGCCGGACTAACACAGATACGCAGTATTTT.